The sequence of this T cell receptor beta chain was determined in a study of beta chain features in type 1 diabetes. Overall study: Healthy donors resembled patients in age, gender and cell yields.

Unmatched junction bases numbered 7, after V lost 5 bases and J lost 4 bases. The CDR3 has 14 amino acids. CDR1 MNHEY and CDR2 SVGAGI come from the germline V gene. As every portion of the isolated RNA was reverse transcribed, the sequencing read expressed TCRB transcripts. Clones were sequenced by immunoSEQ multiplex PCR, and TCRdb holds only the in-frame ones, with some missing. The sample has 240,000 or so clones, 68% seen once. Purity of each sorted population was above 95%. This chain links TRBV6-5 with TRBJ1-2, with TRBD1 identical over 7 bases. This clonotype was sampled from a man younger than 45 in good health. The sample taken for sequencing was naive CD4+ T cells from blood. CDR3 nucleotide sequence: TGTGCCAGCAGTCCCCAGACAGGGACCTATGGCTACACCTTC. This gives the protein CASSPQTGTYGYTF.